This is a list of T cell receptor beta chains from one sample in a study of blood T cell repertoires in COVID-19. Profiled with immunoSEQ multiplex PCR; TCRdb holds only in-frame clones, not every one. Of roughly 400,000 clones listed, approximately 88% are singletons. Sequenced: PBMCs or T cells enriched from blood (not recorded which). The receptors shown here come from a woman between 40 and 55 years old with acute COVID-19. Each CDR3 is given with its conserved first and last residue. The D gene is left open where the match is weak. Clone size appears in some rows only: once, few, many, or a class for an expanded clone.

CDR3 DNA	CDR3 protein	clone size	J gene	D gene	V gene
TGTGCCAGCAGCTTGGTACATGATAATTCACCCCTCCACTTT	CASSLVHDNSPLHF	.	TRBJ1-6	.	TRBV5-6
TGTGCCAGCAGTAATGACAGGGCCGACTATGGCTACACCTTC	CASSNDRADYGYTF	.	TRBJ1-2	TRBD1	TRBV6-5
TGTGCCAGCCTTTTGCGCGGGGGCTCCTACAATGAGCAGTTCTTC	CASLLRGGSYNEQFF	.	TRBJ2-1	TRBD2	TRBV2
TGTGCTAGTGGAGCGGACGGGAACTATGGCTACACCTTC	CASGADGNYGYTF	.	TRBJ1-2	.	TRBV12-5
TGTGCCAGCAGCTTGGGACAGGGGGCTGGTCAGCCCCAGCATTTT	CASSLGQGAGQPQHF	.	TRBJ1-5	TRBD1	TRBV5-5
TGTGCCAGCAGCTTAGGGACAGTCTCCTACGAGCAGTACTTC	CASSLGTVSYEQYF	.	TRBJ2-7	.	TRBV11-2
TGTGCCAGCAGCCAAGATCTTGAGGGTAGCTACACCTTC	CASSQDLEGSYTF	.	TRBJ1-2	.	TRBV4-2
TGTGCCAGCAGCTTAGCGGGGTCCGGGGAGCTGTTTTTT	CASSLAGSGELFF	.	TRBJ2-2	.	TRBV11-2
TGTGCCAGCAGTTCTAACACCCCCGGGACTTCGGTCATTCAGTACTTC	CASSSNTPGTSVIQYF	.	TRBJ2-4	.	TRBV5-4
TGCGCCAGCAGCTCGGCGGGGTGGAACACTGAAGCTTTCTTT	CASSSAGWNTEAFF	.	TRBJ1-1	.	TRBV5-1
TGTGCCAGCAGTGAATTGGTACAGGGGGGAAAACTGTTTTTT	CASSELVQGGKLFF	.	TRBJ1-4	TRBD1	TRBV2
TGTGCCAGCAGCAAATTGCCCGTTAATGCGTCCTATAATTCACCCCTCCACTTT	CASSKLPVNASYNSPLHF	.	TRBJ1-6	.	TRBV21-1
TGCGCCAGCAGCTTACAGGGTTTCGCGAACACCGGGGAGCTGTTTTTT	CASSLQGFANTGELFF	.	TRBJ2-2	.	TRBV5-1
TGTGCCAGCAGCGTAGAGGGACTAGCGGGGGTTGAGACCCAGTACTTC	CASSVEGLAGVETQYF	.	TRBJ2-5	TRBD2	TRBV9
TGTGCCAGCAGCTTAGGAATTCTAGCGGGGAAAGAGACCCAGTACTTC	CASSLGILAGKETQYF	.	TRBJ2-5	TRBD2	TRBV7-2
TGTGCCAGCAGTTACATTAGCGGGGGGGCCAATGAGCAGTTCTTC	CASSYISGGANEQFF	.	TRBJ2-1	TRBD2	TRBV6-5
TGTGCCAGCACCAACAACGGAGTCTATGGCTACACCTTC	CASTNNGVYGYTF	.	TRBJ1-2	.	TRBV5-4
TGTGCCAGCAGCTTAGGAGCAGGACTAGGCAACAATGAGCAGTTCTTC	CASSLGAGLGNNEQFF	.	TRBJ2-1	TRBD2	TRBV13
TGCAGTGCTAGTAGCCTCAGACTAGCGGGGGTAGAGACCCAGTACTTC	CSASSLRLAGVETQYF	.	TRBJ2-5	TRBD2	TRBV20-1
TGTGCCAGCAGCAAGGGCAAGGGGGCGCGGGACGAGCAGTACTTC	CASSKGKGARDEQYF	.	TRBJ2-7	.	TRBV21-1
TGTGCCATCAGTGAGTCGACGAGGGGCTACACCTTC	CAISESTRGYTF	once	TRBJ1-2	.	TRBV10-3
TGTGCCAGCAGCCAAGATCGACTAGCGGGGCACAATGAGCAGTTCTTC	CASSQDRLAGHNEQFF	.	TRBJ2-1	TRBD2	TRBV3-1/TRBV3-2
TGTGCCAGCAGTGAAAGCTCACCCTTGCGGGAAAAACTGTTTTTT	CASSESSPLREKLFF	.	TRBJ1-4	.	TRBV2
TGTGCCAGTAGTATAGACAGCAGCCCCCTAGACTATGGCTACACCTTC	CASSIDSSPLDYGYTF	once	TRBJ1-2	.	TRBV19
TGTGCCAGCAGTGAAAGGGACAGTCCCCACCAGCCCCAGCATTTT	CASSERDSPHQPQHF	.	TRBJ1-5	TRBD1	TRBV6-1
TGTGCCAGCAGCGTAGACGCCCGGGGGGGCCTGGAGACCCAGTACTTC	CASSVDARGGLETQYF	.	TRBJ2-5	TRBD2	TRBV9
TGTGCCAGCAGACGGACATCAGGGGACACCGGGGAGCTGTTTTTT	CASRRTSGDTGELFF	.	TRBJ2-2	.	TRBV25-1
TGCGCCAGCAGCTTGTCGCCGGGGACAACCTACGAGCAGTACTTC	CASSLSPGTTYEQYF	few	TRBJ2-7	.	TRBV5-1
TGTGCCAGCAGCCTCGACAGGGACGGCACTGAAGCTTTCTTT	CASSLDRDGTEAFF	once	TRBJ1-1	TRBD1	TRBV13
TGTGCCATCAGTCCGGGACAGGTTCCCACCGGGGAGCTGTTTTTT	CAISPGQVPTGELFF	.	TRBJ2-2	TRBD1	TRBV10-3
TGCAGTGCTGAACACGGAAACACCATATATTTT	CSAEHGNTIYF	.	TRBJ1-3	.	TRBV20-1
TGTGCCAGCAGCCACGGGTCCCACAATGAGCAGTTCTTC	CASSHGSHNEQFF	.	TRBJ2-1	.	TRBV14
TGTGCCAGTAGAGGGACGACAGGGCCCTCACCCCTCCACTTT	CASRGTTGPSPLHF	.	TRBJ1-6	TRBD1	TRBV19
TGTGCCAGCTCACCCGACAGATTGGCCACCGGGGAGCTGTTTTTT	CASSPDRLATGELFF	few	TRBJ2-2	.	TRBV18
TGTGCCAGCAGCTTGGACAGGGGTACCTACAATGAGCAGTTCTTC	CASSLDRGTYNEQFF	few	TRBJ2-1	TRBD1	TRBV5-4
TGTGCCAGCAGTTATGGAGGGACGCGCCCGGGGGAGACCCAGTACTTC	CASSYGGTRPGETQYF	.	TRBJ2-5	.	TRBV6-6
TGTGCCAGTAGTTGGACAGGGAAAACTGAAGCTTTCTTT	CASSWTGKTEAFF	.	TRBJ1-1	TRBD1	TRBV19
TGTGCCAGCAGCCTTCGGACAGGGCGGGCTAGCGGGGGCACAGATACGCAGTATTTT	CASSLRTGRASGGTDTQYF	.	TRBJ2-3	.	TRBV5-5
TGTGCCAGCAGCCAAGGCACGGAGCAGGGCTACACCTTC	CASSQGTEQGYTF	.	TRBJ1-2	.	TRBV3-1/TRBV3-2
TGTGCCAGCAGCGTAGCCGCCGGGGGGGGTAGGAATGAGCAGTTCTTC	CASSVAAGGGRNEQFF	.	TRBJ2-1	TRBD2	TRBV9
TGTGCCATCAGTCCCGGACAGGGCGAAGAGACCCAGTACTTC	CAISPGQGEETQYF	once	TRBJ2-5	TRBD1	TRBV10-3
TGTGCCAGCAGCCGAGACAGTACTAACTATGGCTACACCTTC	CASSRDSTNYGYTF	.	TRBJ1-2	.	TRBV5-5
TGTGCCACCAGTGAAGGAGGTGCAACTAATGAAAAACTGTTTTTT	CATSEGGATNEKLFF	.	TRBJ1-4	.	TRBV15
TGTGCCAGCAGCCAAGAGTTCTTCAGCAGGGAGGAGCATGGCTACACCTTC	CASSQEFFSREEHGYTF	.	TRBJ1-2	.	TRBV14
TGTGCCAGCAGCCAAAGGGGTCCCCCAGATACGCAGTATTTT	CASSQRGPPDTQYF	.	TRBJ2-3	.	TRBV3-1/TRBV3-2
TGTGCCAGCAGCTTAGGCCAGGGAATCAACTCCTACGAGCAGTACTTC	CASSLGQGINSYEQYF	.	TRBJ2-7	.	TRBV13
TGTGCCAGCAGCCGAGGGACAGGGGGCTTGGTCACTGAAGCTTTCTTT	CASSRGTGGLVTEAFF	.	TRBJ1-1	TRBD1	TRBV3-1/TRBV3-2
TGTGCCAGCAGCTTGCTCGGGGGGGCCTTGAATGAGCAGTTCTTC	CASSLLGGALNEQFF	.	TRBJ2-1	TRBD2	TRBV5-5
TGTGCCAGCAGAGCCTCATGGGCAATGAACACTGAAGCTTTCTTT	CASRASWAMNTEAFF	.	TRBJ1-1	.	TRBV6-4
TGTGCCAGCAGCTTGGGTTTCAGTAACTATGGCTACACCTTC	CASSLGFSNYGYTF	.	TRBJ1-2	.	TRBV5-5
TGTGCCAGCAGCAAATCTAGCGGGGGTTACGAGCAGTACTTC	CASSKSSGGYEQYF	.	TRBJ2-7	TRBD2	TRBV5-4
TGTGCCAGCAGTTTATTGGCGGGTAATCAGCCCCAGCATTTT	CASSLLAGNQPQHF	.	TRBJ1-5	.	TRBV28
TGTGCCAGCACTCCGGGGGTAAATCAGCCCCAGCATTTT	CASTPGVNQPQHF	.	TRBJ1-5	.	TRBV6-5
TGTGCCAGTACAACCCCACTAGCGGGGGCCCTCACCGGGGAGCTGTTTTTT	CASTTPLAGALTGELFF	.	TRBJ2-2	TRBD2	TRBV19